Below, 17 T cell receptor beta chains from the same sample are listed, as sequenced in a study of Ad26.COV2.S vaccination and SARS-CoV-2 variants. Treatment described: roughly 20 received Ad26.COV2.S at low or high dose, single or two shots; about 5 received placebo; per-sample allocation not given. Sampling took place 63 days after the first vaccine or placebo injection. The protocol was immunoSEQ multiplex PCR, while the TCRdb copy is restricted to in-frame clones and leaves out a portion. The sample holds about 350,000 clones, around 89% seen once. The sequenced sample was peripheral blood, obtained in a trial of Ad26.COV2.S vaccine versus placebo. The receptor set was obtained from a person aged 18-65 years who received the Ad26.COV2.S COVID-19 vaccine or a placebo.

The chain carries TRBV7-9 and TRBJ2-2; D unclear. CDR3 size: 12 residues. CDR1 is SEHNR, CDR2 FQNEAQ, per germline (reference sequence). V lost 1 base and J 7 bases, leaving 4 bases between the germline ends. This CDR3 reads CASSLDFGELFF. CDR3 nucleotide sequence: TGTGCCAGCAGCTTAGACTTCGGGGAGCTGTTTTTT.

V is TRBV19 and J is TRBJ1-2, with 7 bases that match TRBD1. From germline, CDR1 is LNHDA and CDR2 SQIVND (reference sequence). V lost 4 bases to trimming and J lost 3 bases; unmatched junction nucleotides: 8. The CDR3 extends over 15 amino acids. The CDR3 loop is CASSKGQAGDYGYTF. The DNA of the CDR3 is TGTGCCAGTAGTAAAGGACAGGCCGGGGACTATGGCTACACCTTC.

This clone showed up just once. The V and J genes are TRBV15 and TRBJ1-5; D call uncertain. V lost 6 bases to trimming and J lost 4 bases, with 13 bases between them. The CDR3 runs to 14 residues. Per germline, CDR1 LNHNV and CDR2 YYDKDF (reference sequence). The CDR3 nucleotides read TGTGCCACCAGGTCCGAGCCTCTGAATCAGCCCCAGCATTTT. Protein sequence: CATRSEPLNQPQHF.

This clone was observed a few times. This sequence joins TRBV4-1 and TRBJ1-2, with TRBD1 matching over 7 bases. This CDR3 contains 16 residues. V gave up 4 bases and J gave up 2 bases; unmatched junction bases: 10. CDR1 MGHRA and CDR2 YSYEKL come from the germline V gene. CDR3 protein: CASSLVAGQKNYGYTF. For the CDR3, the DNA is TGCGCCAGCAGCCTAGTGGCGGGACAGAAAAACTATGGCTACACCTTC.

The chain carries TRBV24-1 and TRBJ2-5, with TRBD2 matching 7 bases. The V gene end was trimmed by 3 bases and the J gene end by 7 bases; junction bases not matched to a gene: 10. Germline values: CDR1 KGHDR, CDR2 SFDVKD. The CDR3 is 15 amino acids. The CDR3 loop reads CATSDPRLASVTQYF. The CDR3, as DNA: TGTGCCACCAGTGATCCGAGACTAGCTAGTGTGACCCAGTACTTC.

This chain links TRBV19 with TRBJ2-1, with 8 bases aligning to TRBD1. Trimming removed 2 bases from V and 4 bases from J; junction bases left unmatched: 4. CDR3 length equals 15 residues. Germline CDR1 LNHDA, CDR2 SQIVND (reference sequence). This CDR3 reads CASSIQGAEYNEQFF. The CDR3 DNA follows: TGTGCCAGTAGTATACAGGGGGCAGAATACAATGAGCAGTTCTTC.

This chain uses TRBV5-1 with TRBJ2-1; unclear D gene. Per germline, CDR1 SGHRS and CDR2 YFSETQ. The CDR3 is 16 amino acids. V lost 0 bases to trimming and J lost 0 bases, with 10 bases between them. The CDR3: CASSLGGISSYNEQFF. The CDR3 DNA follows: TGCGCCAGCAGCTTGGGGGGTATAAGCTCCTACAATGAGCAGTTCTTC.

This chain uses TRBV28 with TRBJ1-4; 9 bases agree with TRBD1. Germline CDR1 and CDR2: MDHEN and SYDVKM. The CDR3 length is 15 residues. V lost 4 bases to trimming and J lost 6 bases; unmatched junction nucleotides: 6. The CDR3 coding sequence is TGTGCCAGCAGTTCCGCGGGACAGGGCTATGAAAAACTGTTTTTT. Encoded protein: CASSSAGQGYEKLFF.

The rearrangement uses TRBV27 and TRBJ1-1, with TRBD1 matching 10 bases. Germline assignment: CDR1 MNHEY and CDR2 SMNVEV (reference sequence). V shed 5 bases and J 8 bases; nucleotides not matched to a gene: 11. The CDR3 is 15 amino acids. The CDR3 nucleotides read TGTGCCAGCAGTACCCAGAGACAGGGGGCGTCCGAAGCTTTCTTT. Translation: CASSTQRQGASEAFF.

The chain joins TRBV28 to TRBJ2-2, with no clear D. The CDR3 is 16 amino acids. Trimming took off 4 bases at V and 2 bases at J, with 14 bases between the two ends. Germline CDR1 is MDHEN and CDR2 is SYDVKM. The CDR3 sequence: CASSSTSGVNTGELFF. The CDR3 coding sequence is TGTGCCAGCAGTTCTACCTCAGGTGTTAACACCGGGGAGCTGTTTTTT.

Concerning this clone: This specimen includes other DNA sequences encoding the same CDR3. The CDR3 coding sequence is TGTGCCAGCAGCTTGGGACAGGGTAATGAAAAACTGTTTTTT. The encoded protein is CASSLGQGNEKLFF. The chain recombines TRBV7-9 with TRBJ1-4; TRBD1 aligns across 9 bases. This CDR3 region has 14 residues. V shed 3 bases, J shed 4 bases, and the junction held 0 bases outside the gene matches. The germline CDR1 and CDR2 sequences are SEHNR and FQNEAQ (reference sequence). Supplemented by reference TRBV7-9 and TRBJ1-4, the full variable domain reads DTGVSQNPRHKITKRGQNVTFRCDPISEHNRLYWYRQTLGQGPEFLTYFQNEAQLEKSRLLSDRFSAERPKGSFSTLEIQRTEQGDSAMYLCASSLGQGNEKLFFGSGTQLSVL.

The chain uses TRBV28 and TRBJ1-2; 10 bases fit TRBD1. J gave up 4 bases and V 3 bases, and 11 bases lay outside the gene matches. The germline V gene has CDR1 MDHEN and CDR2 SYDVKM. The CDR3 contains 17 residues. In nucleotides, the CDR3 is TGTGCCAGCAGTTTCCCTGACAGGGGGCGAACTAGCTATGGCTACACCTTC. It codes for CASSFPDRGRTSYGYTF.

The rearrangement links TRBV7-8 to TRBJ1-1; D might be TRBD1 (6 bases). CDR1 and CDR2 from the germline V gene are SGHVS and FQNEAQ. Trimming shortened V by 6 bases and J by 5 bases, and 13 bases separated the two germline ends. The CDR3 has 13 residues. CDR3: CASRRTGRTEAFF. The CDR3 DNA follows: TGTGCCAGCAGACGAACAGGGCGGACTGAAGCTTTCTTT. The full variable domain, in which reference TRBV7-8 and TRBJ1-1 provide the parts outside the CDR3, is GAGVSQSPRYKVAKRGQDVALRCDPISGHVSLFWYQQALGQGPEFLTYFQNEAQLDKSGLPSDRFFAERPEGSVSTLKIQRTQQEDSAVYLCASRRTGRTEAFFGQGTRLTVV.

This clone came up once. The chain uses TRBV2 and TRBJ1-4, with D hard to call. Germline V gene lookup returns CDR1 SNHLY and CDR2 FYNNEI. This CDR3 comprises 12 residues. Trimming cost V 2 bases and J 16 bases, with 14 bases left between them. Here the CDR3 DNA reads TGTGCCAGCAGTGAATGGGAGGAGCCGGAGTTTTTT. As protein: CASSEWEEPEFF.

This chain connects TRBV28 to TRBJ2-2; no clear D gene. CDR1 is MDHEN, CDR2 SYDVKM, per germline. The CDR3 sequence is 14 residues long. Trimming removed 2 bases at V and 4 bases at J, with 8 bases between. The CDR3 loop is CASSLRLITGELFF. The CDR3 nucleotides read TGTGCCAGCAGTTTACGACTTATCACCGGGGAGCTGTTTTTT.

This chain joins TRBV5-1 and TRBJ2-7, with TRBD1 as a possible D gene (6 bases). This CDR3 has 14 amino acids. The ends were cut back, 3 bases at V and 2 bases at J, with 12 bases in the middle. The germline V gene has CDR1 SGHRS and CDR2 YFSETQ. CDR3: CASSSTGHPYEQYF. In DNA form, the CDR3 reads TGCGCCAGCAGCTCCACAGGGCACCCCTACGAGCAGTACTTC.

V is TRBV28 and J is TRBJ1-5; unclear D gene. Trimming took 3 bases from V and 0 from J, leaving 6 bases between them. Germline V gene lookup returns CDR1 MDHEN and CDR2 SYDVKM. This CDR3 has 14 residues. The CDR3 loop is CASSFGYSNQPQHF. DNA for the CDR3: TGTGCCAGCAGTTTTGGCTATAGCAATCAGCCCCAGCATTTT.